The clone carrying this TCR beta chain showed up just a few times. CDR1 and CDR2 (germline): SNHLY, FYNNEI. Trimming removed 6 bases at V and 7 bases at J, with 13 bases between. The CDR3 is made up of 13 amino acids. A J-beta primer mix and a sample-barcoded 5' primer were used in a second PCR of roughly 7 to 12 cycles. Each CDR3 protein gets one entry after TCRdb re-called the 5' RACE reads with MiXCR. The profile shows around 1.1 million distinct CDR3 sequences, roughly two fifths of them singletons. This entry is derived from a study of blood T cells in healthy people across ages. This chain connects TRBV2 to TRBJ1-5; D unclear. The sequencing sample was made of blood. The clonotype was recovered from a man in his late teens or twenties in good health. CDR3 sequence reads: CASRQGWVQPQHF. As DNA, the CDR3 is TGTGCCAGCAGACAAGGGTGGGTCCAGCCCCAGCATTTT.